This T cell receptor beta chain appears in the sequencing data of a study of T cells in women clearing cervical HPV infection. Study information: Controls' single incident HPV16 infection cleared within 12 months without precancer.

With respect to this clone: Antigen: not known. The DNA ends 3 residues before the CDR3 does, and the rest of the CDR3 is filled in from the germline J gene.

Regarding the study as a whole: Controls had more TRBV6-7 (0.16%) than cases (roughly 0.11%).

CDR3 length equals 12 residues. Germline V gives CDR1 LNHDA, CDR2 SQIVND (reference sequence). Trimming shortened V by 9 bases and J by 0 bases, and 6 bases separated the two germline ends. Average input was approximately 1,200 ng genomic DNA for immunoSEQ TCR beta CDR3 amplification. Repertoires were generated with immunoSEQ multiplex PCR, while TCRdb's copy carries only in-frame clones and drops some. This sample contains about 14,000 clones. Material: blood buffy coat. The genes are TRBV19 and TRBJ1-5; possibly TRBD1 for D (5 bases). The clonotype was recovered from a woman between 18 and 69 years old with a cervical HPV16 infection that either progressed to CIN3+ or cleared (not recorded which). CDR3 DNA (partial): TGTGCCAGCGGACATAGCAATCAGCCC. It is translated as CASGHSNQP. The complete CDR3 reads CASGHSNQPQHF.